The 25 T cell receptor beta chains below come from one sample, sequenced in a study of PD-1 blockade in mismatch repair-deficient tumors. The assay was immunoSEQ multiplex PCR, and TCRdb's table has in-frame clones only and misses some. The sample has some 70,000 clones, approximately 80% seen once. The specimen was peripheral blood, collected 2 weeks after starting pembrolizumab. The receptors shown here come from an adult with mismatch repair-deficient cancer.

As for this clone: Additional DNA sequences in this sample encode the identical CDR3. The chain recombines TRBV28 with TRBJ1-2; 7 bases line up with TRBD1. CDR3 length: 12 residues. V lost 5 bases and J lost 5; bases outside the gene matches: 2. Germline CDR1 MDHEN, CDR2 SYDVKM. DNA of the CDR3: TGTGCCAGCAGTCTCAGGGGGTATGGCTACACCTTC. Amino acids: CASSLRGYGYTF.

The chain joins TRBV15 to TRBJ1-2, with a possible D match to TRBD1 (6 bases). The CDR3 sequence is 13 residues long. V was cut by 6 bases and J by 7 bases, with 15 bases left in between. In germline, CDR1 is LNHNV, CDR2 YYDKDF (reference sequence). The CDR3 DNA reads TGTGCCACCAGTCCTAGGGGGTCGGGTGGCTACACCTTC. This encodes CATSPRGSGGYTF.

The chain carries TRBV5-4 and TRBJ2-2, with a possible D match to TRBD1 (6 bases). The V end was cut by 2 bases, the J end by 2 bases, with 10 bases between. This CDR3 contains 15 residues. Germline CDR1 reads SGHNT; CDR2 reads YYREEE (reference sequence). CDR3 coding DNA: TGTGCCAGCAGCTTCGACAGGATAAACACCGGGGAGCTGTTTTTT. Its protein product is CASSFDRINTGELFF.

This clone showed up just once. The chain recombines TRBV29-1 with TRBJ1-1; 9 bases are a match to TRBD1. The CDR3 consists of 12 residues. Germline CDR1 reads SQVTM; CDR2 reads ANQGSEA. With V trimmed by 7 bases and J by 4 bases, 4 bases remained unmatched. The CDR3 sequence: CSGLTGGTEAFF. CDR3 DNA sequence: TGCAGCGGACTGACAGGGGGCACTGAAGCTTTCTTT.

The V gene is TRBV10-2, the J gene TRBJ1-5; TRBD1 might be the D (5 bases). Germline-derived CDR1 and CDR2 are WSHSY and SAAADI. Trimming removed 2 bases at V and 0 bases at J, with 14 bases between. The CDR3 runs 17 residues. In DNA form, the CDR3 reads TGCGCCAGCAGTGAGATAACAGGACTGTATAGCAATCAGCCCCAGCATTTT. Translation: CASSEITGLYSNQPQHF.

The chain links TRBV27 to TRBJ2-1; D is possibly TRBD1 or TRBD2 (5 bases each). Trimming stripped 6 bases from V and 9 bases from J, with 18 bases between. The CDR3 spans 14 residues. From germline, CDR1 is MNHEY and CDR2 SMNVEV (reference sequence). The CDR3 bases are TGTGCCAGCAGACGAGAGCAGGGAGTTGCTGAGCAGTTCTTC. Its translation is CASRREQGVAEQFF.

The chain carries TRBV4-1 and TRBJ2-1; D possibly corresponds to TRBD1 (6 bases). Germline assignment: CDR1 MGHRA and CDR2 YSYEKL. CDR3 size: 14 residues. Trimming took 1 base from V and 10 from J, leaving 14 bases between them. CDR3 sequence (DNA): TGCGCCAGCAGCCAAGCACAGGGACGGGGCGAGCAGTTCTTC. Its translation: CASSQAQGRGEQFF.

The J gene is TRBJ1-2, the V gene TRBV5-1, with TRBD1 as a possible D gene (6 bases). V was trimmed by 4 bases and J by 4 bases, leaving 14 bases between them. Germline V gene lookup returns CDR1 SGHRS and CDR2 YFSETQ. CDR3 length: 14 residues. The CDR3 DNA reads TGCGCCAGCAGCGTACAGGGAACCGGCTATGGCTACACCTTC. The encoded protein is CASSVQGTGYGYTF. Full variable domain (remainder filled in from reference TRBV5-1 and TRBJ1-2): KAGVTQTPRYLIKTRGQQVTLSCSPISGHRSVSWYQQTPGQGLQFLFEYFSETQRNKGNFPGRFSGRQFSNSRSEMNVSTLELGDSALYLCASSVQGTGYGYTFGSGTRLTVV.

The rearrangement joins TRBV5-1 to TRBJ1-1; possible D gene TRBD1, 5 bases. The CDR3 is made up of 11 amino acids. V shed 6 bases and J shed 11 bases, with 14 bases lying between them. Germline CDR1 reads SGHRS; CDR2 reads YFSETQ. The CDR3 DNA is TGCGCCAGCACCTCGGGACTTGGGGCTTTCTTT. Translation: CASTSGLGAFF. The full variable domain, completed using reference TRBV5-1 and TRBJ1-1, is KAGVTQTPRYLIKTRGQQVTLSCSPISGHRSVSWYQQTPGQGLQFLFEYFSETQRNKGNFPGRFSGRQFSNSRSEMNVSTLELGDSALYLCASTSGLGAFFGQGTRLTVV.

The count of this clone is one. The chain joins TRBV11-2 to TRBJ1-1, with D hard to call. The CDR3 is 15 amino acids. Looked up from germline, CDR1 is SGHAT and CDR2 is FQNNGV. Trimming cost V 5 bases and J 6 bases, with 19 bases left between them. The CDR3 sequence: CASSLGFPKRAEAFF. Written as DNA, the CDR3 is TGTGCCAGCAGCCTAGGGTTCCCTAAACGGGCTGAAGCTTTCTTT.

CDR3 nucleotides: TGTGCCAGCAGCGGCCAGAAGGGTGAGCAGTTCTTC. Its protein product is CASSGQKGEQFF. The chain recombines TRBV7-2 with TRBJ2-1, with D uncertain. The CDR3 is 12 residues long. Between the trimmed V and J ends, which lost 5 bases and 9 bases, there was a span of 11 bases. Germline V CDR1 and CDR2: SGHTA, FQGNSA. Full variable domain (rest looked up from reference TRBV7-2 and TRBJ2-1): GAGVSQSPSNKVTEKGKDVELRCDPISGHTALYWYRQSLGQGLEFLIYFQGNSAPDKSGLPSDRFSAERTGGSVSTLTIQRTQQEDSAVYLCASSGQKGEQFFGPGTRLTVL.

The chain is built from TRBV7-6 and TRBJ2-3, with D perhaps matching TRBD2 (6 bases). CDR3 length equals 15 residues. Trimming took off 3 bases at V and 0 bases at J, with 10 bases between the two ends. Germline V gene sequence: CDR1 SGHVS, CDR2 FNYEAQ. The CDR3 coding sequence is TGTGCCAGCAGCTTCTCCGGGACTAGCACAGATACGCAGTATTTT. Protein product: CASSFSGTSTDTQYF.

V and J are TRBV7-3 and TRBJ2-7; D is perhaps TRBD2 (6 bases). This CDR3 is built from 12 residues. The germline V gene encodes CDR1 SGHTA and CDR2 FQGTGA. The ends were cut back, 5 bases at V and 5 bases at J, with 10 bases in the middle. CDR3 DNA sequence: TGTGCCAGCAGCCTCGGAGGGGACGAGCAGTACTTC. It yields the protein CASSLGGDEQYF.

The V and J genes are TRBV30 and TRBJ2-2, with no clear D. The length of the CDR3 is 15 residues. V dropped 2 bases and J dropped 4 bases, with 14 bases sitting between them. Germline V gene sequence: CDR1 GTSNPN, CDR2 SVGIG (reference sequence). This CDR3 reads CAWSYMGSGTGELFF. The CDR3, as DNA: TGTGCCTGGAGTTATATGGGATCGGGCACCGGGGAGCTGTTTTTT.

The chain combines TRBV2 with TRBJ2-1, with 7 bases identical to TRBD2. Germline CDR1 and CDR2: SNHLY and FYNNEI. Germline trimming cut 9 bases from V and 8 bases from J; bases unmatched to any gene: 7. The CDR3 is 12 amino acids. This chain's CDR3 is CASNLAGDEQFF. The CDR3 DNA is TGTGCCAGTAATTTAGCGGGCGATGAGCAGTTCTTC.

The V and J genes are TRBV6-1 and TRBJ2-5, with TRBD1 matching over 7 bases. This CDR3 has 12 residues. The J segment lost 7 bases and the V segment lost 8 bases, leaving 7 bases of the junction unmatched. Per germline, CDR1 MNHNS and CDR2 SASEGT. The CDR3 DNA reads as TGTGCCAGCGACAGGGCCTCGCGGACCCAGTACTTC. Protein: CASDRASRTQYF.

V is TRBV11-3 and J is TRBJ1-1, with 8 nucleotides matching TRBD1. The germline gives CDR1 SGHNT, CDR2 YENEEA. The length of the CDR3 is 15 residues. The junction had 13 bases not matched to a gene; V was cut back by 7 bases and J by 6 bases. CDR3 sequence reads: CASIQTAAGGSEAFF. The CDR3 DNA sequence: TGTGCCAGCATCCAAACGGCGGCAGGGGGCTCTGAAGCTTTCTTT.

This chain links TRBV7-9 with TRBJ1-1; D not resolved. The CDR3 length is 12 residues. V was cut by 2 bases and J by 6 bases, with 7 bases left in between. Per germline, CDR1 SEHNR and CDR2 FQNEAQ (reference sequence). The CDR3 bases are TGTGCCAGCAGCTTAATTGTGTCTGAAGCTTTCTTT. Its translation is CASSLIVSEAFF.

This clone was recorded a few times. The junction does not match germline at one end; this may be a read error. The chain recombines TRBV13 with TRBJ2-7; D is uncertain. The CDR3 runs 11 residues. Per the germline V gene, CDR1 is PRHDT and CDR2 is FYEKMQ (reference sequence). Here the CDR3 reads CASSLGGEQYF. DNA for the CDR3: TGTGCCAGCAGCCTAGGTGGGGAGCAGTACTTC. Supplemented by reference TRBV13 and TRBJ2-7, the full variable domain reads AAGVIQSPRHLIKEKRETATLKCYPIPRHDTVYWYQQGPGQDPQFLISFYEKMQSDKGSIPDRFSAQQFSDYHSELNMSSLELGDSALYFCASSLGGEQYFGPGTRLTVT.

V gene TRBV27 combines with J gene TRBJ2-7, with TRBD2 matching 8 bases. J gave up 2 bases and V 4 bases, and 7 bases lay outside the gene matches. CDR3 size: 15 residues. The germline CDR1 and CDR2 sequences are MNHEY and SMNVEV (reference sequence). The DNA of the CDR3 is TGTGCCAGCAGTTCGGGACTAGTGGAACCCTACGAGCAGTACTTC. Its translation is CASSSGLVEPYEQYF.

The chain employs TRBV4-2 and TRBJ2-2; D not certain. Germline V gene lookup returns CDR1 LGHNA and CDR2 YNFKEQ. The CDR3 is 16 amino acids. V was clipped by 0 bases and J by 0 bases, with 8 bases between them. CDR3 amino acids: CASSQDSRSNTGELFF. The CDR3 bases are TGTGCCAGCAGCCAAGATTCCCGTTCGAACACCGGGGAGCTGTTTTTT.

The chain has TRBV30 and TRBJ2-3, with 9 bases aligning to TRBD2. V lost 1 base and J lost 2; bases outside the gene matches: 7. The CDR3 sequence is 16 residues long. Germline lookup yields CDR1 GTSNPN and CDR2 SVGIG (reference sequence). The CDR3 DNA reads TGTGCCTGGAGTGGAGATAGCGGGAGATTCACAGATACGCAGTATTTT. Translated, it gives CAWSGDSGRFTDTQYF.

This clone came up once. The CDR3 spells CASSLSREVPDTQYF. The CDR3 region has the DNA TGTGCCAGCAGCTTATCGCGGGAGGTTCCAGATACGCAGTATTTT. This rearrangement joins TRBV6-5 to TRBJ2-3, with 8 nucleotides matching TRBD2. CDR1 is MNHEY, CDR2 SVGAGI, per germline. This CDR3 is built from 15 residues. J was trimmed by 4 bases and V by 6 bases; bases with no gene match: 9.

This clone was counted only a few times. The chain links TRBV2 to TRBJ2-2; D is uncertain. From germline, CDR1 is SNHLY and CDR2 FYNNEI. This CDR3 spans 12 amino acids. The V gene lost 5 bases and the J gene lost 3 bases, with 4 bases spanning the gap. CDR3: CASSPDTGELFF. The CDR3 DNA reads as TGTGCCAGCAGTCCCGACACCGGGGAGCTGTTTTTT.

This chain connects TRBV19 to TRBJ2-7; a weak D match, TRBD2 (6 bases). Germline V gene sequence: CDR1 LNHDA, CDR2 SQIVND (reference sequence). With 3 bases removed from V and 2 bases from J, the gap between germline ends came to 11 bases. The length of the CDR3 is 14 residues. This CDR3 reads CASSISGIPYEQYF. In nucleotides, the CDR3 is TGTGCCAGTAGTATTAGCGGTATCCCCTACGAGCAGTACTTC.